The text below deals with one T cell receptor (beta chain). Antigen: not known. The data were taken from a study of shared clonotypes between healthy human individuals. The assay was immunoSEQ multiplex PCR, and TCRdb's table has in-frame clones only and misses some. The sample has fewer than 850,000 clones; about 96% are singletons. Study findings and constraints: Between a few donors, naive CD4 clonotypes were shared at a level of about 5%. Rarefaction demonstrated incomplete sorted-subset sequencing despite large depth. Investigators expected sequencing depth to affect clonotype sharing among donors.

The germline V gene encodes CDR1 LNHDA and CDR2 SQIVND (reference sequence). This CDR3 contains 15 residues. V was cut by 0 bases and J by 5 bases, with 13 bases left in between. CD8 cells classed as naive were CD45RO-negative and positively selected for CCR7, excluding terminally differentiated effector memory CD45RA+ cells. The sequenced material came from naive CD8+ T cells sorted from blood. This receptor was identified in a man aged 25 to 40 in good health. This chain connects TRBV19 to TRBJ1-1; no firm D call. The CDR3 loop reads CASSIDRGILTEAFF. Written as DNA, the CDR3 is TGTGCCAGTAGTATAGACCGAGGGATCCTAACTGAAGCTTTCTTT.